These 2 T cell receptor beta chains came from one sample sequenced in a study of cytomegalovirus exposure and HLA in healthy donors. The PCR contained 60 Vbeta and 13 Jbeta primers. Here immunoSEQ multiplex PCR was the method, and the copy in TCRdb shows in-frame clones only, minus some. Among 100,000 to 120,000 clones listed, around 88% were seen once. Sequencing input: PBMCs. These receptors all come from a man between 40 and 49 years old in good health and CMV-seronegative.

The chain combines TRBV15 with TRBJ1-1; possible D gene TRBD1, 6 bases. This CDR3 has 15 amino acids. The V and J ends lost 3 bases and 6 bases respectively, with 17 bases between them. In germline, CDR1 is LNHNV, CDR2 YYDKDF (reference sequence). In nucleotides, the CDR3 is TGTGCCACCAGCAGCAAGATACAGGGTTTGGCTGAAGCTTTCTTT. Its protein is CATSSKIQGLAEAFF.

This clone has more than one count but fewer than ten. V and J are TRBV5-5 and TRBJ2-3, with a tentative D call TRBD2 (6 bases). With 6 bases removed from V and 0 bases from J, the gap between germline ends came to 17 bases. CDR1 and CDR2 from the germline V gene are SGHKS and YYEKEE (reference sequence). The CDR3 sequence is 16 residues long. This chain's CDR3 is CASTVPGLASTDTQYF. The DNA for the CDR3 is TGTGCCAGCACAGTTCCGGGACTCGCTAGCACAGATACGCAGTATTTT.